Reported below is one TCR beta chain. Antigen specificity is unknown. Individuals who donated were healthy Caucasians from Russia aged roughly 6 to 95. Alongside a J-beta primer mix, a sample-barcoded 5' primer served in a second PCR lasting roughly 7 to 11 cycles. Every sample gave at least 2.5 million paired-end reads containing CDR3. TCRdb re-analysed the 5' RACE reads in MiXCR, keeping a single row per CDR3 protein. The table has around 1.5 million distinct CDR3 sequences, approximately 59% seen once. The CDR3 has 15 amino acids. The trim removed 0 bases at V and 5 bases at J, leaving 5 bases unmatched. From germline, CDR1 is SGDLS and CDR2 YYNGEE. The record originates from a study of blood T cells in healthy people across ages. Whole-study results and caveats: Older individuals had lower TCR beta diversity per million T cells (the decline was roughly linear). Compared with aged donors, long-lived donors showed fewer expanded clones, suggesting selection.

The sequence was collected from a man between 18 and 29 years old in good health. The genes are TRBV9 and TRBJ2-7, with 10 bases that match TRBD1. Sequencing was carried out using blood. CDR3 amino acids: CASSVGDRGRHEQYF. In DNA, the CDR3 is TGTGCCAGCAGCGTAGGGGACAGGGGAAGGCACGAGCAGTACTTC.